The 14 T cell receptor beta chains given below trace back to one sample, sequenced in a study of CD8+CD57+ T cells in acquired aplastic anemia. CDR3 and TCR beta VDJ profiling relied on a genomic DNA template. Each CDR3 protein is one row after TCRdb ran MiXCR on the reads. The sample gives approximately 190,000 distinct CDR3 sequences, 50% to 75% of which show up once; around 45% is in the top ten. The sample consisted of sorted CD4+, CD8+, or CD8+CD57+ T cells (not recorded which) from PBMCs. These receptors all come from a human donor with severe aplastic anemia or a healthy control (not recorded which).

The V and J genes are TRBV2 and TRBJ1-5, with 7 bases matching TRBD1. Unmatched junction bases numbered 5, after V lost 5 bases and J lost 4 bases. The CDR3 spans 14 residues. CDR1 is SNHLY and CDR2 is FYNNEI in the germline V gene. The CDR3 DNA reads TGTGCCAGCAGTTTGGACAGGAAGAATCAGCCCCAGCATTTT. It is translated as CASSLDRKNQPQHF.

This sequence joins TRBV5-1 and TRBJ1-3; D is uncertain. CDR1 is SGHRS, CDR2 YFSETQ, per germline. The germline V and J ends were trimmed by 1 base and 2 bases, with 10 bases remaining between them. The CDR3 runs to 15 residues. CDR3 sequence reads: CASSLLGSPGNTIYF. DNA of the CDR3: TGCGCCAGCAGCTTGTTGGGGAGCCCTGGAAACACCATATATTTT.

The V call is TRBV20-1, the J call TRBJ2-5, with D hard to call. Germline V lookup: CDR1 DFQATT, CDR2 SNEGSKA (reference sequence). Between the trimmed V and J ends, which lost 6 bases and 1 base, there was a span of 3 bases. CDR3 length: 10 amino acids. Here the CDR3 reads CSAAQETQYF. The CDR3, as DNA: TGCAGTGCCGCCCAAGAGACCCAGTACTTC.

J is TRBJ2-3 and V is TRBV10-3, with 10 positions matching TRBD1. The length of the CDR3 is 16 residues. The J segment lost 6 bases and the V segment lost 3 bases, leaving 9 bases of the junction unmatched. Germline V gene sequence: CDR1 ENHRY, CDR2 SYGVKD. CDR3 nucleotide sequence: TGTGCCATCAGTGAAGGGACAGGGGCTCTTTTGGATACGCAGTATTTT. Amino acid sequence: CAISEGTGALLDTQYF.

The DNA for the CDR3 is TGTGCCAGCAGCCTAACTCCGGGACAGGGGATTGATAATGGCTACACCTTC. Translated, it gives CASSLTPGQGIDNGYTF. V gene TRBV7-9 combines with J gene TRBJ1-2; 10 nucleotides agree with TRBD1. V trimming: 5 bases; J trimming: 6 bases; junction bases outside the gene matches: 15. The germline V gene encodes CDR1 SEHNR and CDR2 FQNEAQ (reference sequence). There are 17 residues in the CDR3.

CDR3 sequence reads: CASSLARGAYNEQFF. CDR3 DNA sequence: TGTGCCAGCAGCTTAGCCCGGGGGGCCTACAATGAGCAGTTCTTC. The chain has TRBV7-3 and TRBJ2-1; 7 bases map to TRBD2. Trimming took 2 bases from V and 2 from J; bases not matched to a gene: 3. The CDR3 runs to 15 residues. CDR1 is SGHTA, CDR2 FQGTGA, per germline.

The V call is TRBV10-2, the J call TRBJ2-7, with D unclear. The CDR3 is 15 residues long. The V end lost 4 bases, the J end lost 0 bases, and 13 bases lay between the germline ends. In germline, CDR1 is WSHSY, CDR2 SAAADI. CDR3 protein: CASSGPGRSSYEQYF. Here the CDR3 DNA reads TGCGCCAGCAGTGGGCCTGGGCGGAGCTCCTACGAGCAGTACTTC.

The J gene is TRBJ2-2, the V gene TRBV2; D is unresolved. Trimming pared 7 bases from V and 0 bases from J, leaving 12 bases between. The germline gives CDR1 SNHLY, CDR2 FYNNEI. There are 15 residues in the CDR3. The CDR3: CASIQTRSNTGELFF. DNA for the CDR3: TGTGCCAGCATTCAGACCAGATCGAACACCGGGGAGCTGTTTTTT.

This sequence joins TRBV2 and TRBJ1-4, with D hard to call. V lost 11 bases, J lost 6 bases, and 10 bases lay in between. The CDR3 has 11 residues. CDR1 is SNHLY and CDR2 is FYNNEI in the germline V gene. DNA for the CDR3: TGTGCCGTTAAAAGCGATGAAAAACTGTTTTTT. The encoded protein is CAVKSDEKLFF.

The CDR3 DNA is TGTGCCAGCAGCCCTCTGGTGGGGGGTATGAGCTCCTACAATGAGCAGTTCTTC. This translates into CASSPLVGGMSSYNEQFF. The rearrangement joins TRBV7-9 to TRBJ2-1; possible D gene TRBD2, 6 bases. Per germline, CDR1 SEHNR and CDR2 FQNEAQ (reference sequence). This CDR3 spans 18 amino acids. V was cut by 5 bases and J by 0 bases, with 20 bases left in between.

The CDR3 DNA sequence: TGTGCCAGCAGTGTTACCGGGGGCTACAATGAGCAGTTCTTC. Translation: CASSVTGGYNEQFF. The V gene is TRBV2, the J gene TRBJ2-1, with D perhaps matching TRBD2 (6 bases). Between the trimmed V and J ends, which lost 4 bases and 3 bases, there was a span of 10 bases. This CDR3 comprises 14 residues. Per the germline V gene, CDR1 is SNHLY and CDR2 is FYNNEI. The variable domain in full, completed from reference TRBV2 and TRBJ2-1, reads EPEVTQTPSHQVTQMGQEVILRCVPISNHLYFYWYRQILGQKVEFLVSFYNNEISEKSEIFDDQFSVERPDGSNFTLKIRSTKLEDSAMYFCASSVTGGYNEQFFGPGTRLTVL.

A word on this clonotype: This may stem from a read error, because a much larger clone lies one nucleotide away. The chain has TRBV6-1 and TRBJ2-7; D perhaps matches TRBD1 (6 bases). Germline V gene data show CDR1 as MNHNS and CDR2 as SASEGT. CDR3 length equals 14 residues. The CDR3 bases are TGTGCCAGCAAAGGCAGGGGACATTCCTACGGGCAGTACTTC. This gives the protein CASKGRGHSYGQYF.

The rearrangement links TRBV12-5 to TRBJ2-5; D gene uncertain. The CDR3 totals 11 residues. Per the germline V gene, CDR1 is LGHNT and CDR2 is FRNRAP. V was clipped by 2 bases and J by 9 bases, with 7 bases between them. CDR3 coding DNA: TGTGCTAGTGGTTTGAATCCTGCCCAGTACTTC. It specifies CASGLNPAQYF.

The gene calls are TRBV7-9 and TRBJ1-5, with 7 bases fitting TRBD1. Germline lookup yields CDR1 SEHNR and CDR2 FQNEAQ (reference sequence). V was clipped by 6 bases and J by 3 bases; unmatched bases: 11. CDR3 length equals 16 residues. CDR3 sequence: CASSLGGGLDNQPQHF. DNA for the CDR3: TGTGCCAGCAGTTTGGGAGGGGGCCTAGACAATCAGCCCCAGCATTTT.